This T cell receptor (beta chain) was captured by sequencing in a study of lymphopenia after photon versus proton radiotherapy. Study observations and caveats: After lymphocyte nadir, photon-treated repertoires showed oligoclonal expansion, especially CD8+ Temra. A bigger post-nadir fall in TCR diversity correlated inversely with survival time in deceased patients. Survival link was tested only in deceased patients; proton benefit remains a possibility. Proton therapy kept repertoires fairly stable, unlike photons, which gained effector/memory cells.

Sequenced by immunoSEQ multiplex PCR; TCRdb stores in-frame clones only, minus some. The sample yields around 63,000 clones, 87% seen once. Worth noting for this clone: Its antigen remains unknown.

V was pared by 4 bases and J by 5 bases, with 8 bases of the junction left unmatched. Germline CDR1 is MDHEN and CDR2 is SYDVKM. CDR3 length: 16 amino acids. The source is a man older than 75 with esophageal cancer. This chain connects TRBV28 to TRBJ2-2, with 9 bases fitting TRBD2. This specimen was peripheral blood, taken from a patient treated with proton-based radiotherapy. The CDR3 spells CASSYILAGRTGELFF. The CDR3 DNA reads TGTGCCAGCAGTTACATTCTAGCGGGAAGGACCGGGGAGCTGTTTTTT.